These 18 T cell receptor beta chains came from one sample sequenced in a study of CD4+ T cells in melanoma. Only in-frame clones appear in the TCRdb table, and some are missing; sequencing was by immunoSEQ multiplex PCR. The sample carries roughly 18,000 clones, roughly 80% recorded once. Material: cells from a culture (not recorded whether cultured in vitro). All receptors come from a human donor with melanoma.

This clone showed up just a few times. The chain uses TRBV6-5 and TRBJ1-3; the match to TRBD1 covers 7 bases. Germline CDR1 reads MNHEY; CDR2 reads SVGAGI. The CDR3 is 14 residues long. The V gene end was trimmed by 2 bases and the J gene end by 12 bases; junction bases not matched to a gene: 10. CDR3 amino acids: CASSYDRALGHIYF. CDR3 DNA: TGTGCCAGCAGTTACGACAGGGCTCTGGGGCACATATATTTT.

The CDR3 bases are TGTGCCAGCAGTTTTACGGGAGGGTACGAGCAGTACTTC. This codes for CASSFTGGYEQYF. The chain carries TRBV27 and TRBJ2-7, with 8 bases aligning to TRBD2. The V segment lost 3 bases and the J segment 4 bases; nucleotides outside the gene matches: 2. CDR1 and CDR2 from the germline V gene are MNHEY and SMNVEV (reference sequence). This CDR3 spans 13 amino acids.

V usage is TRBV5-4 and J usage is TRBJ2-3; possible D gene TRBD2, 6 bases. The germline V gene encodes CDR1 SGHNT and CDR2 YYREEE (reference sequence). Trimming pared 0 bases from V and 0 bases from J, leaving 20 bases between. The CDR3 loop spans 19 amino acids. The chain's CDR3 is CASSLGGRVAETSTDTQYF. CDR3 coding DNA: TGTGCCAGCAGCTTGGGAGGCAGGGTAGCGGAAACTAGCACAGATACGCAGTATTTT. Full variable domain (outside the CDR3, taken from reference TRBV5-4 and TRBJ2-3): ETGVTQSPTHLIKTRGQQVTLRCSSQSGHNTVSWYQQALGQGPQFIFQYYREEENGRGNFPPRFSGLQFPNYSSELNVNALELDDSALYLCASSLGGRVAETSTDTQYFGPGTRLTVL.

This clone was seen more than once but under ten times. The CDR3 DNA reads TGTGCCAGCAGCTTGGGGCTAGCGGGGGGCCTCCAAGAGACCCAGTACTTC. This encodes CASSLGLAGGLQETQYF. The chain employs TRBV5-4 and TRBJ2-5; 11 bases are a match to TRBD2. CDR3 length: 17 residues. CDR1 and CDR2 from the germline V gene are SGHNT and YYREEE (reference sequence). V shed 0 bases, J shed 1 base, and the junction held 5 bases outside the gene matches.

The rearrangement uses TRBV6-6 and TRBJ2-7, with 9 bases aligning to TRBD1. Germline V CDR1 and CDR2: MNHNY, SVGAGI (reference sequence). The CDR3 runs 14 residues. V gave up 5 bases and J gave up 4 bases; unmatched junction bases: 6. The CDR3 DNA sequence: TGTGCCAGCAGTACCGGGGACAGGGTGTACGAGCAGTACTTC. Amino acids: CASSTGDRVYEQYF.

A note on this clone: Relative to the germline gene, one junction end is altered; a read error may explain this. This chain links TRBV6-1 with TRBJ1-2; weak D call: TRBD1 (5 bases). Germline-derived CDR1 and CDR2 are MNHNS and SASEGT. The CDR3 loop spans 12 amino acids. The CDR3 here is CASRIVSRDLLF. CDR3 in DNA: TGTGCCAGCAGGATTGTCTCAAGGGACCTTCTCTTC.

This clone has only one observation. The chain links TRBV18 to TRBJ1-1; D is possibly TRBD1 (5 bases). V was shortened by 2 bases and J by 5 bases, with 18 bases between the two germline ends. Germline V CDR1 and CDR2: KGHSH, LQKENI. The CDR3 covers 16 residues. CDR3 in amino acids: CASSPFPGTLRTEAFF. As DNA, the CDR3 is TGTGCCAGCTCACCATTCCCAGGGACGTTGCGAACTGAAGCTTTCTTT. The variable domain in full, with the rest retrieved from reference TRBV18 and TRBJ1-1, is NAGVMQNPRHLVRRRGQEARLRCSPMKGHSHVYWYRQLPEEGLKFMVYLQKENIIDESGMPKERFSAEFPKEGPSILRIQQVVRGDSAAYFCASSPFPGTLRTEAFFGQGTRLTVV.

The chain couples TRBV18 to TRBJ1-5; 7 bases are shared with TRBD1. The junction had 2 bases not matched to a gene; V was cut back by 5 bases and J by 7 bases. In germline, CDR1 is KGHSH, CDR2 LQKENI. The CDR3 covers 12 residues. CDR3 residues: CASSTGVQPQHF. The CDR3 bases are TGTGCCAGCTCAACAGGGGTCCAGCCCCAGCATTTT.

This chain uses TRBV21-1 with TRBJ1-1. TRBV21-1 is marked as a pseudogene. The CDR3 extends over 16 amino acids. CDR3 DNA sequence: TGTGCCAGCAGCAAAGCGCTGACCGAAATGAACACTGAAGCTTTCTTT. This encodes CASSKALTEMNTEAFF.

Remarks on this clone: Sequence at one end of the junction differs from germline and may be a read error. This chain links TRBV5-1 with TRBJ2-5, with a tentative D call TRBD1 (5 bases). Looked up from germline, CDR1 is SGHRS and CDR2 is YFSETQ. The CDR3 is 15 amino acids. The CDR3 reads CASSLEGASQGTQYF. Written as DNA, the CDR3 is TGCGCCAGCAGCTTGGAAGGGGCGAGTCAAGGGACCCAGTACTTC.

The chain is built from TRBV6-1 and TRBJ1-5; D not resolved. V was shortened by 4 bases and J by 6 bases, with 16 bases between the two germline ends. This CDR3 region has 15 residues. Germline V lookup: CDR1 MNHNS, CDR2 SASEGT. CDR3 nucleotide sequence: TGTGCCAGCAGTGTGGAGTGGGAGGGTATTCAGCCCCAGCATTTT. This translates into CASSVEWEGIQPQHF.

The chain has TRBV4-1 and TRBJ1-3; the D gene is possibly TRBD1 (5 bases). This CDR3 is 15 amino acids long. Germline V gene sequence: CDR1 MGHRA, CDR2 YSYEKL. Trimming took off 8 bases at V and 1 base at J, with 15 bases between the two ends. The CDR3 sequence: CASGNAGRSGNTIYF. In DNA form, the CDR3 reads TGCGCCAGCGGGAATGCAGGGCGTTCTGGAAACACCATATATTTT.

The gene calls are TRBV4-1 and TRBJ2-3, with TRBD2 matching over 7 bases. The CDR3 runs to 16 residues. The J segment lost 1 base and the V segment lost 2 bases, leaving 6 bases of the junction unmatched. Germline V lookup: CDR1 MGHRA, CDR2 YSYEKL. The CDR3 is CASSQPLATGTDTQYF. The CDR3 DNA reads as TGCGCCAGCAGCCAACCACTAGCGACTGGCACAGATACGCAGTATTTT.

V gene TRBV7-8 combines with J gene TRBJ2-5, with 8 positions matching TRBD1. After removal of 6 bases from V and 4 bases from J, the junction contained 13 bases not matched to a gene. The germline gives CDR1 SGHVS, CDR2 FQNEAQ. The CDR3 has 16 amino acids. DNA for the CDR3: TGTGCCAGCAGTAGGACAGGGTCGTCCTCGTCAGAGACCCAGTACTTC. The encoded protein is CASSRTGSSSSETQYF.

This rearrangement joins TRBV10-2 to TRBJ2-5, with TRBD1 as a possible D gene (5 bases). The CDR3 runs to 16 residues. V lost 4 bases and J 0 bases, leaving 15 bases between the germline ends. Germline V gene data show CDR1 as WSHSY and CDR2 as SAAADI. CDR3 amino acids: CASSGTRQMYQETQYF. DNA for the CDR3: TGCGCCAGCAGTGGGACCAGACAGATGTACCAAGAGACCCAGTACTTC.

This clone has a single count. The rearrangement uses TRBV5-1 and TRBJ2-5; D remains unclear. The CDR3 spans 15 residues. With 0 bases removed from V and 2 bases from J, the gap between germline ends came to 11 bases. Per germline, CDR1 SGHRS and CDR2 YFSETQ. In nucleotides, the CDR3 is TGCGCCAGCAGCTTGGTCGGAGAGGAACAAGAGACCCAGTACTTC. Protein: CASSLVGEEQETQYF.

The chain recombines TRBV4-2 with TRBJ2-2; 11 bases fit TRBD2. There are 18 residues in the CDR3. After removal of 0 bases from V and 1 base from J, the junction contained 4 bases not matched to a gene. CDR1 and CDR2 from the germline V gene are LGHNA and YNFKEQ. CDR3: CASSQDPLAGENTGELFF. CDR3 bases: TGTGCCAGCAGCCAAGACCCACTAGCGGGGGAGAACACCGGGGAGCTGTTTTTT.

This CDR3 is CATSREYTETIYF. The CDR3 bases are TGTGCCACCAGCAGAGAATATACAGAGACCATATATTTT. The chain recombines TRBV15 with TRBJ1-3; D gene unclear. V was trimmed by 0 bases and J by 10 bases, leaving 10 bases between them. The CDR3 sequence is 13 residues long. Germline V CDR1 and CDR2: LNHNV, YYDKDF (reference sequence).